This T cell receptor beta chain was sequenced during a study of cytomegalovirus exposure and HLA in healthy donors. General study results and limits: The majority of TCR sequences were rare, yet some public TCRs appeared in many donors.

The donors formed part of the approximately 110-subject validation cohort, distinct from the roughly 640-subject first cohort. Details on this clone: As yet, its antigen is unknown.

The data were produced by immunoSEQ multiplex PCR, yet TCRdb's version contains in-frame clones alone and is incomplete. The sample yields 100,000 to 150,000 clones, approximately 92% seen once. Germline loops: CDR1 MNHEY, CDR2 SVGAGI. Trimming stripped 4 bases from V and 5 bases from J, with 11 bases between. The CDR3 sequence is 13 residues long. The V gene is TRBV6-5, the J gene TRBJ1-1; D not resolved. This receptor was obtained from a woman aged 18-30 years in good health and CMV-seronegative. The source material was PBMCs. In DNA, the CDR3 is TGTGCCAGCAGTTCCCCGACTTGGACTGAAGCTTTCTTT. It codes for CASSSPTWTEAFF.